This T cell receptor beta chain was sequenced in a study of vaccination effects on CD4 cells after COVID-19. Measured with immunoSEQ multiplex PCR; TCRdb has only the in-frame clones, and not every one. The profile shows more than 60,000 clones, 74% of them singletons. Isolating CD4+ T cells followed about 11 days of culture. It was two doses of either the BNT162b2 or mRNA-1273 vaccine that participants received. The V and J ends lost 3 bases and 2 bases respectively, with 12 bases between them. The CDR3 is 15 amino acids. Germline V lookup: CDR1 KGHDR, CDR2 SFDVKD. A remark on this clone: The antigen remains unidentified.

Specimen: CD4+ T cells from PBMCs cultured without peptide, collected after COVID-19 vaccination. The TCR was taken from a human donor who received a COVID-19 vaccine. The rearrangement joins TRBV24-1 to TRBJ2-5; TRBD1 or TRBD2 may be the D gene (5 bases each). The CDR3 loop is CATSDPRDGQETQYF. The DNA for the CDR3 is TGTGCCACCAGTGATCCCCGGGACGGACAAGAGACCCAGTACTTC.